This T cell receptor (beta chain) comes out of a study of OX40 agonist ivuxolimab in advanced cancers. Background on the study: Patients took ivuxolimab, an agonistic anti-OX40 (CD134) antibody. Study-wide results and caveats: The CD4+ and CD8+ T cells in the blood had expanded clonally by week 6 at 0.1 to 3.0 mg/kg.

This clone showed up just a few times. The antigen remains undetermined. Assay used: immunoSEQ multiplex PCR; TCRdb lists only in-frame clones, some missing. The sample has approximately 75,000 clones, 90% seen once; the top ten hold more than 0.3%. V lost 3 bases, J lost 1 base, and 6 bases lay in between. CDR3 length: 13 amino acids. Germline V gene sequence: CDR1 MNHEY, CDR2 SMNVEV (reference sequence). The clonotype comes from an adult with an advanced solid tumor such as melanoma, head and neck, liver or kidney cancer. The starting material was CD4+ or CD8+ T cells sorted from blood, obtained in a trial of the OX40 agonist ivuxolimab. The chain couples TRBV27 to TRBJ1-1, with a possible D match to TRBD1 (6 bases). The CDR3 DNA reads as TGTGCCAGCAGTTTGACAGGGAACACTGAAGCTTTCTTT. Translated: CASSLTGNTEAFF.